The rows below give T cell receptor beta chains drawn from one sample of a study of blood T cells in healthy people across ages. TCRdb fed the 5' RACE reads into MiXCR, producing one record per CDR3 protein. This sample has around 850,000 distinct CDR3 sequences, with 35% to 40% found just once. Input material: blood. The receptors here all came from a man younger than 35 in good health. Both conserved end residues are part of each CDR3. The D gene is left open where the match is weak. Only some rows state a clone size, as once, few, many or a class for expanded clones.

CDR3nt | CDR3aa | j_gene | v_gene | abundance | d_gene | len
TGCGCCAGCAGCCTGGCCGGGACAGCGATCTCTGGGGCCAACGTCCTGACTTTC | CASSLAGTAISGANVLTF | TRBJ2-6 | TRBV5-1 | NA | TRBD1 | 18
TGTGCCAGCAGCTTGGGGACAGGGGAAAGGACTGAAGCTTTCTTT | CASSLGTGERTEAFF | TRBJ1-1 | TRBV5-6 | NA | TRBD1 | 15
TGTGCCAGTAGGGTCCATAGTGGTTCTGGGGCCAACGTCCTGACTTTC | CASRVHSGSGANVLTF | TRBJ2-6 | TRBV19 | once | NA | 16
TGCAGTGCTCCGTGGGAGCTCAATGAGCAGTTCTTC | CSAPWELNEQFF | TRBJ2-1 | TRBV20-1 | NA | NA | 12
TGTGCCAGCAGTGATGCGGGGGCAAGCACAGATACGCAGTATTTT | CASSDAGASTDTQYF | TRBJ2-3 | TRBV25-1 | few | NA | 15
TGCGCCAGCAGCTTCGACAGCGCAACTAATGAAAAACTGTTTTTT | CASSFDSATNEKLFF | TRBJ1-4 | TRBV5-1 | NA | NA | 15
TGTGCCAGCAGCCGTGGGACAGGGATAACCGGGGAGCTGTTTTTT | CASSRGTGITGELFF | TRBJ2-2 | TRBV11-2 | NA | TRBD1 | 15
TGTGCCAGCGCCGGGACTATCTACAATGAGCAGTACTTC | CASAGTIYNEQYF | TRBJ2-7 | TRBV6-2/TRBV6-3 | few | TRBD2 | 13
TGTGCCAGCAGCTTAGTATCGGGCGTGGAGCCCGGCGGCACCATATATTTT | CASSLVSGVEPGGTIYF | TRBJ1-3 | TRBV11-2 | NA | NA | 17
TGCAGCGTTGAAGAACGGGTATGGGGCTACGAGCAGTACTTC | CSVEERVWGYEQYF | TRBJ2-7 | TRBV29-1 | many | NA | 14